A single sample is the source of the 23 T cell receptor beta chains below, sequenced in a study of T cells in Graves' hyperthyroidism and ophthalmopathy. TCR beta CDR3 regions were amplified from RNA. In the first-round RT-PCR of the TCR CDR3, the HTBI primer set was used. TCRdb analysed the multiplex PCR reads with MiXCR anew, one entry per CDR3 protein. The data show roughly 710,000 distinct CDR3 sequences, with just over 35% seen just once and approximately 31% held by the top ten. Source material: blood. These receptors all stem from a woman aged 40 to 50 with Graves' hyperthyroidism.

With respect to this clonotype: A much larger clonotype is one base distant, so this may be a read error. The rearrangement uses TRBV7-9 and TRBJ1-2; TRBD1 aligns across 8 bases. This CDR3 is built from 17 residues. Germline-derived CDR1 and CDR2 are SEHNR and FQNEAQ (reference sequence). The CDR3 sequence is CTSSLGTPGTGPYGYTF. CDR3 sequence (DNA): TGTACCAGCAGCTTAGGGACTCCCGGGACAGGACCCTATGGCTACACCTTC.

This clonotype was counted a few times. The CDR3 protein is CASSSGLAGARETQYF. In DNA, the CDR3 is TGTGCCAGCAGCTCGGGACTAGCGGGAGCCAGGGAGACCCAGTACTTC. The chain carries TRBV7-2 and TRBJ2-5; 14 positions agree with TRBD2. The CDR3 is 16 residues long. V lost 4 bases, J lost 5 bases, and 6 bases stayed unmatched. Germline V CDR1 and CDR2: SGHTA, FQGNSA.

A word on this clonotype: This sequence may be a read error, since a much larger clone differs from it by one base. The gene calls are TRBV2 and TRBJ1-2, with 8 bases fitting TRBD1. V lost 6 bases and J lost 7; bases outside the gene matches: 13. Looked up from germline, CDR1 is SNHLY and CDR2 is FYNNEI. This CDR3 comprises 15 residues. The CDR3 DNA follows: TGTGCCAGCAGCGAACGGGACAGGAGGCGCGCTGGCTACACCTTC. Amino acids: CASSERDRRRAGYTF.

This clonotype was seen a few times. This sequence joins TRBV4-1 and TRBJ2-2; D remains unclear. The CDR3 is 14 amino acids. Trimming shortened V by 0 bases and J by 6 bases, and 8 bases separated the two germline ends. Germline values: CDR1 MGHRA, CDR2 YSYEKL. In nucleotides, the CDR3 is TGCGCCAGCAGCCAAGATTTGTCCGCCGGGGAGCTGTTTTTT. Its protein is CASSQDLSAGELFF.

This sequence joins TRBV10-3 and TRBJ2-5; 13 bases align to TRBD2. J lost 2 bases, V lost 0 bases, and 3 bases had no gene match. This CDR3 has 17 residues. The germline CDR1 and CDR2 sequences are ENHRY and SYGVKD. The CDR3 nucleotides read TGTGCCATCAGTGAGTCGACTAGCGGGGGGCCTCAAGAGACCCAGTACTTC. Encoded protein: CAISESTSGGPQETQYF.

This clonotype was detected ten times or more. J is TRBJ1-1 and V is TRBV2, with no clear D. The CDR3 runs 16 residues. V lost 7 bases to trimming and J lost 4 bases, with 22 bases between them. Germline V gene lookup returns CDR1 SNHLY and CDR2 FYNNEI. The CDR3 loop is CASIRFFGIRSTEAFF. In DNA form, the CDR3 reads TGTGCCAGCATACGATTTTTTGGAATTCGGTCCACTGAAGCTTTCTTT.

Many counts were recorded for this clonotype. This chain links TRBV20-1 with TRBJ2-7; 7 positions match TRBD1. Trimming cost V 6 bases and J 1 base; bases outside gene matches: 3. The CDR3 runs 12 residues. Germline V gene sequence: CDR1 DFQATT, CDR2 SNEGSKA (reference sequence). This CDR3 reads CSAPGQSYEQYF. In DNA form, the CDR3 reads TGCAGTGCCCCGGGACAGTCCTACGAGCAGTACTTC.

This chain connects TRBV29-1 to TRBJ2-2; tentatively, D is TRBD2 (6 bases). The CDR3 runs to 14 residues. The V gene lost 4 bases and the J gene lost 4 bases, with 13 bases spanning the gap. Germline V gene data show CDR1 as SQVTM and CDR2 as ANQGSEA. The chain's CDR3 is CSVGERAGTGELFF. The CDR3 coding sequence is TGCAGCGTTGGCGAGCGGGCCGGCACCGGGGAGCTGTTTTTT.

The V and J genes are TRBV19 and TRBJ1-1; 9 bases agree with TRBD1. The germline CDR1 and CDR2 sequences are LNHDA and SQIVND (reference sequence). The CDR3 is 17 residues long. The trim removed 5 bases at V and 5 bases at J, leaving 15 bases unmatched. As DNA, the CDR3 is TGTGCCAGTAGTTCGATGGGACAGGGAGTCAGGCGAACTGAAGCTTTCTTT. It translates to CASSSMGQGVRRTEAFF.

The V call is TRBV15, the J call TRBJ2-2, with TRBD1 matching over 7 bases. CDR1 is LNHNV and CDR2 is YYDKDF in the germline V gene (reference sequence). The CDR3 runs to 15 residues. J gave up 4 bases and V 3 bases, and 5 bases lay outside the gene matches. The CDR3 is CATSRSRQGTGELFF. As DNA, the CDR3 is TGTGCCACCAGCAGGTCTCGACAGGGCACCGGGGAGCTGTTTTTT.

The chain uses TRBV6-6 and TRBJ1-5; tentative D call: TRBD1 (5 bases). Trimming cost V 5 bases and J 7 bases, with 18 bases left between them. The CDR3 has 15 residues. Germline V CDR1 and CDR2: MNHNY, SVGAGI (reference sequence). CDR3 DNA sequence: TGTGCCAGCAGTGAAGCAGGGAGGGATGGACAGCCCCAGCATTTT. This encodes CASSEAGRDGQPQHF.

This clonotype came up many times. This chain connects TRBV12-3 or TRBV12-4 to TRBJ2-5, with D maybe TRBD1 (6 bases). The CDR3 extends over 14 amino acids. The V and J ends lost 5 bases and 5 bases respectively, with 15 bases between them. CDR3 DNA: TGTGCCAGCAGTATAAGAGGGGGTGGGGAGACCCAGTACTTC. Translating it yields CASSIRGGGETQYF.

This clonotype was found many times. The chain recombines TRBV29-1 with TRBJ2-7, with a possible D match to TRBD1 (5 bases). Germline V gives CDR1 SQVTM, CDR2 ANQGSEA. Trimming removed 0 bases at V and 1 base at J, with 16 bases between. The CDR3 consists of 16 residues. The CDR3 region has the DNA TGCAGCGTTGAAGATTTGGGGCAGCAAGGATCCTACGAGCAGTACTTC. Translating it yields CSVEDLGQQGSYEQYF.

The CDR3, as DNA: TGTGCCAGTAGTATATCGGAACGCCGGGGGTCCGAGCAGTACTTC. Its translation: CASSISERRGSEQYF. The chain is built from TRBV19 and TRBJ2-7; D might be TRBD2 (6 bases). Trimming took off 2 bases at V and 6 bases at J, with 17 bases between the two ends. There are 15 residues in the CDR3. Germline CDR1 is LNHDA and CDR2 is SQIVND (reference sequence).

This clonotype was seen a few times. V and J are TRBV20-1 and TRBJ2-7; D is uncertain. The CDR3 has 13 amino acids. The germline CDR1 and CDR2 sequences are DFQATT and SNEGSKA (reference sequence). Trimming cost V 4 bases and J 2 bases, with 12 bases left between them. In DNA form, the CDR3 reads TGCAGTGCTATAGAAACAGTTCCCTACGAGCAGTACTTC. Translated: CSAIETVPYEQYF.

This clonotype came up many times. In DNA form, the CDR3 reads TGTGCCAGCAGCCGCGCCTGGGACGCTAACTATGGCTACACCTTC. It specifies CASSRAWDANYGYTF. The rearrangement links TRBV5-7 to TRBJ1-2; D is perhaps TRBD1 (5 bases). TRBV5-7 is reported as an ORF; its role is uncertain. Trimming shortened V by 4 bases and J by 0 bases, and 13 bases separated the two germline ends. This CDR3 region has 15 residues.

This clonotype was observed at least ten times. The genes are TRBV7-2 and TRBJ2-7; D is ambiguous. V lost 6 bases to trimming and J lost 5 bases, with 11 bases between them. This CDR3 comprises 12 residues. The germline CDR1 and CDR2 sequences are SGHTA and FQGNSA. The CDR3 nucleotides read TGTGCCAGCAGTCGATCCACCCACGAGCAGTACTTC. The encoded protein is CASSRSTHEQYF.

This clonotype turned up a few times. The chain recombines TRBV6-5 with TRBJ1-6; a weak D match, TRBD1 (5 bases). The CDR3 sequence is 17 residues long. The germline V and J ends were trimmed by 4 bases and 7 bases, with 20 bases remaining between them. Germline CDR1 is MNHEY and CDR2 is SVGAGI. This chain's CDR3 is CASSSDFRGVSNSPLHF. The CDR3, as DNA: TGTGCCAGCAGTTCAGACTTTCGAGGGGTTTCGAATTCACCCCTCCACTTT.

The chain couples TRBV2 to TRBJ1-1; 7 bases agree with TRBD1. CDR1 is SNHLY and CDR2 is FYNNEI in the germline V gene. This CDR3 is 15 amino acids long. V dropped 6 bases and J dropped 2; count of bases not matched to a gene: 9. The CDR3 sequence: CASSPQTGFNTEAFF. The CDR3 DNA follows: TGTGCCAGCAGCCCTCAGACAGGGTTTAACACTGAAGCTTTCTTT. Using reference TRBV2 and TRBJ1-1 for the parts outside the CDR3, the full variable domain is EPEVTQTPSHQVTQMGQEVILRCVPISNHLYFYWYRQILGQKVEFLVSFYNNEISEKSEIFDDQFSVERPDGSNFTLKIRSTKLEDSAMYFCASSPQTGFNTEAFFGQGTRLTVV.

A note on this clonotype: Since a much larger clone is just one base distant, this may be a read error. Without the conserved terminal phenylalanine or tryptophan, this CDR3 likely stems from a read error. The chain has TRBV11-2 and TRBJ1-1, with D unresolved. Germline V CDR1 and CDR2: SGHAT, FQNNGV. The V gene lost 2 bases and the J gene lost 1 base, with 14 bases spanning the gap. This CDR3 spans 16 amino acids. The CDR3 DNA sequence: TGTGCCAGCAGCTTAATCCCCAGGACGGCGAACACTGAAGCTTTCCTT. Encoded protein: CASSLIPRTANTEAFL.

The DNA for the CDR3 is TGTGCCACCAGTGATTCCAGCGGGACCCAGTACTTC. Encoded protein: CATSDSSGTQYF. The chain carries TRBV24-1 and TRBJ2-5; D may be TRBD2 (5 bases). Germline-derived CDR1 and CDR2 are KGHDR and SFDVKD. The V and J ends lost 2 bases and 7 bases respectively, with 7 bases between them. The CDR3 spans 12 residues.

This clonotype has at least ten counts. The chain is built from TRBV10-1 and TRBJ1-2, with 7 positions matching TRBD1. Trimming cost V 6 bases and J 4 bases; bases outside gene matches: 11. CDR1 is WNHNN, CDR2 SYGVQD, per germline (reference sequence). The CDR3 consists of 15 residues. Written as DNA, the CDR3 is TGCGCCAGCAGCCAGACCCGGGACAGCCTCTATGGCTACACCTTC. Translated, it gives CASSQTRDSLYGYTF.

The chain couples TRBV5-4 to TRBJ2-5, with D perhaps TRBD1 (5 bases). V lost 2 bases and J 5 bases, leaving 19 bases between the germline ends. The CDR3 runs 16 residues. Germline V gives CDR1 SGHNT, CDR2 YYREEE (reference sequence). Here the CDR3 reads CASSLDQTGSPETQYF. DNA for the CDR3: TGTGCCAGCAGCTTAGACCAAACAGGATCGCCCGAGACCCAGTACTTC.